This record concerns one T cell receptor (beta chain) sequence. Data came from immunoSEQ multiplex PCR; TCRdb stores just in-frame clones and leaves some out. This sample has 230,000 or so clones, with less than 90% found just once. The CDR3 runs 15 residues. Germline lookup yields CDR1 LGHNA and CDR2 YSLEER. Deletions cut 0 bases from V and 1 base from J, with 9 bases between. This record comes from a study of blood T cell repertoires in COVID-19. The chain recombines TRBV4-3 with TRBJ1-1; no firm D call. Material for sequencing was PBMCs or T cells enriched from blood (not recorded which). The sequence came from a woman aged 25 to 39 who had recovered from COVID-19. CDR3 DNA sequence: TGCGCCAGCAGCCAAGATGGACGGGGGAACACTGAAGCTTTCTTT. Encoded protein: CASSQDGRGNTEAFF.